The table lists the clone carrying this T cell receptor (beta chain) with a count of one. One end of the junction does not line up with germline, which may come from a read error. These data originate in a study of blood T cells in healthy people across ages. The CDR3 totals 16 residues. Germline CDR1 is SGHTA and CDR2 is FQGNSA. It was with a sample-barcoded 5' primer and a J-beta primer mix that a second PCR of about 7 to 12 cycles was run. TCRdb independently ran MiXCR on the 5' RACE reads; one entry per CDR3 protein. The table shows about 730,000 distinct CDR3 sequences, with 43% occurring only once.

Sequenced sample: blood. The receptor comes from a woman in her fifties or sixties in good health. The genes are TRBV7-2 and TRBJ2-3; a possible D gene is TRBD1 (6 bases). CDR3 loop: CAGSLLLTTGSSTQYF. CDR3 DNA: TGTGCCGGCAGCTTACTACTTACTACAGGGTCGAGTACGCAGTATTTT.